The clone carrying this TCR beta chain was seen a handful of times. Its antigen is still unknown. No infections or other immune events were documented during collection. Germline trimming cut 1 base from V and 7 bases from J; bases unmatched to any gene: 4. This CDR3 comprises 14 residues. Germline V gene sequence: CDR1 SGHNT, CDR2 YENEEA. The source of the sample is a study of identifying expanded T cells in peripheral blood. Study-wide results and caveats: About 1.2 clones differed between technical replicates, versus around 16 and 19 over time. Roughly 2-week clone count variance significantly increased as total template count grew.

Generated by immunoSEQ multiplex PCR, the TCRdb table keeps only in-frame clones and is missing some. The sample lists fewer than 60,000 clones, approximately 80% occurring once. What was sequenced was blood. V and J are TRBV11-3 and TRBJ2-1; the match to TRBD2 covers 7 bases. This TCR derives from a person aged 18-70 years in good health. CDR3 region: CASSLGGLENEQFF. In DNA, the CDR3 is TGTGCCAGCAGCTTAGGCGGACTAGAGAATGAGCAGTTCTTC.